The sample holds one count of the clone carrying this TCR beta chain. A library of TCRbeta sequences, prepared with unique molecular identifiers, was generated. TCRdb independently ran MiXCR on the PCR reads; one entry per CDR3 protein. The sample lists about 500,000 distinct CDR3 sequences; approximately 32% were seen once. The sample is drawn from a study of T-cell reconstitution after alpha-beta-depleted transplantation in children. Trimming removed 3 bases from V and 0 bases from J, with 12 bases in between. The CDR3 spans 15 residues. Germline V gene lookup returns CDR1 SGHDT and CDR2 YYEEEE. The chain couples TRBV5-6 to TRBJ2-5; D remains ambiguous. Sequencing used PBMCs from the stem cell graft donor, obtained from the stem cell graft. This receptor was taken from a human donor who donated a stem cell graft to a child with aplastic anemia. CDR3 DNA: TGTGCCAGCAGCTGGGATATAGACAACCAAGAGACCCAGTACTTC. Translated, it gives CASSWDIDNQETQYF.